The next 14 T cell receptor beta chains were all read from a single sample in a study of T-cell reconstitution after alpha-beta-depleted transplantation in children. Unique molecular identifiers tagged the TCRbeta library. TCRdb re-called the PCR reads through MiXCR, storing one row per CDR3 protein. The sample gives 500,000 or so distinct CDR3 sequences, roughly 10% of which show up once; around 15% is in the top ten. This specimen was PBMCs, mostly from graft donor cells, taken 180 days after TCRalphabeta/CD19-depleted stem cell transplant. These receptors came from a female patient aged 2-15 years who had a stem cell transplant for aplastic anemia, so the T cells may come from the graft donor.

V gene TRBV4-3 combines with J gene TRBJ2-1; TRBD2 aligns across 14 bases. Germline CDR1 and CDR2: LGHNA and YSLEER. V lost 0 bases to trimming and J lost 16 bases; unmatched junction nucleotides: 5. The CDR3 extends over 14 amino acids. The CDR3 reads CASSQDGTSGSRFF. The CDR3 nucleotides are TGCGCCAGCAGCCAAGATGGGACTAGCGGGAGTAGATTCTTC.

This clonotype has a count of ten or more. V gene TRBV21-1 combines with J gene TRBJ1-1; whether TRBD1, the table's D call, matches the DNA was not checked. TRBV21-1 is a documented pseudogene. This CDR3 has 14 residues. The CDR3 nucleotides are TGTGCCAGCTCCACCGTTAGACAGGGCGGGGAAGCTTTCTTT. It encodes CASSTVRQGGEAFF.

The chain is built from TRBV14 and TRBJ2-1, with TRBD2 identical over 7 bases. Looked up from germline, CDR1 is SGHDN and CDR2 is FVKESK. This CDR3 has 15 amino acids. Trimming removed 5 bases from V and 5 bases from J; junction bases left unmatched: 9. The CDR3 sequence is CASSAHWDYNNEQFF. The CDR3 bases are TGTGCCAGCAGCGCTCACTGGGACTATAACAATGAGCAGTTCTTC.

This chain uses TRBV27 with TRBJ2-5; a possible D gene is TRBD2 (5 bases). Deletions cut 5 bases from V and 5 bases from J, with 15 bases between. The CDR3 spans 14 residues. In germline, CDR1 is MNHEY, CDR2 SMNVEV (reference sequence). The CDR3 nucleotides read TGTGCCAGCAGTGAGAGGGTCAGGAGGGAGACCCAGTACTTC. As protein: CASSERVRRETQYF.

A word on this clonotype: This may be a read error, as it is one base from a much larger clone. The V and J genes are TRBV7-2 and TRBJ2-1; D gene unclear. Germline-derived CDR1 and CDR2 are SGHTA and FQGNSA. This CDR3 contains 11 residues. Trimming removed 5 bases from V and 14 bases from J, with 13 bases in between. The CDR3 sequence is CASSLGPNKFF. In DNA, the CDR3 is TGTGCCAGCAGCCTTGGGCCTAATAAGTTCTTC.

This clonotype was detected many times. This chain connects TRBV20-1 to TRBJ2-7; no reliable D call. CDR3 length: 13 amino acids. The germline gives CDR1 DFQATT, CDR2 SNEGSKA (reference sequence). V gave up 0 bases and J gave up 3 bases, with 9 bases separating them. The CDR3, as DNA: TGCAGTGCTAGAGATCAGCGCAACTACGAGCAGTACGTC. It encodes CSARDQRNYEQYV.

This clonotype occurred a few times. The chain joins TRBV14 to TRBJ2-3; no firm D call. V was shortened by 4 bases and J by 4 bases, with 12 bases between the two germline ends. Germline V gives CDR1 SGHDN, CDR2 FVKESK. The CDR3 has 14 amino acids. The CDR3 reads CASSLLGSSDTQYF. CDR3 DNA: TGTGCCAGCAGCCTCCTGGGATCGTCAGATACGCAGTATTTT.

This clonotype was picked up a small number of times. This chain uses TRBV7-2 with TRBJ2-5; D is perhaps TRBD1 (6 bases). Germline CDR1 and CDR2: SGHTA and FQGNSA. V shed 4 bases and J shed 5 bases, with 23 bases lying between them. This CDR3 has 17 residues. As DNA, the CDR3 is TGTGCCAGCAGCTCAGCCCTGATAAGGACAGCCCGGGAGACCCAGTACTTC. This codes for CASSSALIRTARETQYF.

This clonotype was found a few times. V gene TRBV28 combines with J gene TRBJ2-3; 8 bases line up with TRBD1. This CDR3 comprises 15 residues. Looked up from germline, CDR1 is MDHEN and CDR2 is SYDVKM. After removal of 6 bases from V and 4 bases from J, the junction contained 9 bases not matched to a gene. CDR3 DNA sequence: TGTGCCAGCAGCCTCGGCAGGGGGCGGTCAGATACGCAGTATTTT. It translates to CASSLGRGRSDTQYF.

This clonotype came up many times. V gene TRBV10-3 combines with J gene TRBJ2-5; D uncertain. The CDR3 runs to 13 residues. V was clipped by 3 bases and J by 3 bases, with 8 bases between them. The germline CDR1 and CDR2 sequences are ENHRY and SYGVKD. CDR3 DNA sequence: TGTGCCATCAGTGAAAGGGAAGAAGAGACCCAGTACTTC. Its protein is CAISEREEETQYF.

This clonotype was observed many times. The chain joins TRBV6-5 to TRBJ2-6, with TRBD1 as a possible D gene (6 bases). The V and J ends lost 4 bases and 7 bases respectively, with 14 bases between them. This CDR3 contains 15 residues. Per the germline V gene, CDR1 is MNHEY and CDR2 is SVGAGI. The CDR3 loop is CASSSRGYGANVLTF. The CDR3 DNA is TGTGCCAGCAGTTCCAGGGGTTACGGAGCCAACGTCCTGACTTTC.

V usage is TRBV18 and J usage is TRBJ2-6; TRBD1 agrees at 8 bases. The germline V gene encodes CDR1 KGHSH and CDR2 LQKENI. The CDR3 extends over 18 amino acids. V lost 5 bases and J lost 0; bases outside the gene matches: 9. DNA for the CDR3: TGTGCCAGCTCAACCCTGACAGGGGAGTACTCTGGGGCCAACGTCCTGACTTTC. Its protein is CASSTLTGEYSGANVLTF.

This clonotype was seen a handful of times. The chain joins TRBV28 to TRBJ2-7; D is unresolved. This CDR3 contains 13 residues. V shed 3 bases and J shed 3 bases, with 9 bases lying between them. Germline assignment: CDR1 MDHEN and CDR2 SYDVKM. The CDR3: CASSFLDLYEQYF. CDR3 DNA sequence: TGTGCCAGCAGTTTTCTGGATCTCTACGAGCAGTACTTC.

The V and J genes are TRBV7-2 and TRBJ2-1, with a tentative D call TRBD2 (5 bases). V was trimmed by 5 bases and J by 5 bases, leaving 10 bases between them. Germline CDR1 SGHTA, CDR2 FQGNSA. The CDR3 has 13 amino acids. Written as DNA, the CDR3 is TGTGCCAGCAGCCGTTCGGGGAACAATGAGCAGTTCTTC. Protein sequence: CASSRSGNNEQFF.